This is a list of T cell receptor beta chains from one sample in a study of CD8+ T cells in alopecia areata. Sequencing used immunoSEQ multiplex PCR; TCRdb keeps in-frame clones, though not all of them. Among 150,000 to 200,000 clones listed, 50% to 70% were seen once. The sequences come from CD4+ T cells sorted from blood, collected around week 50, from a patient treated with tofacitinib. These TCRs come from a human donor with alopecia areata. Both conserved end residues are part of each CDR3. Each record gives: D gene, J gene, V gene, clone size, CDR3 DNA, CDR3 protein. D genes are given only for firm matches. For some rows the clone size is stated as once, few or many, or as a class when expanded; others skip it.

>TRBD2|TRBJ2-5|TRBV7-2|.
TGTGCCAGCAGCTTAATAGGCCTAGCGGGGGAGACCCAGTACTTC
CASSLIGLAGETQYF
>.|TRBJ2-1|TRBV5-1|.
TGCGCCAGCAGCTTGACCGGCAACTCCTACAATGAGCAGTTCTTC
CASSLTGNSYNEQFF
>TRBD2|TRBJ2-7|TRBV5-4|.
TGTGCCAGCAGCTTGGCTAGCGGGGCATCCTACGAGCAGTACTTC
CASSLASGASYEQYF
>TRBD1|TRBJ2-3|TRBV7-6|.
TGTGCCAGCAGTCGAGGGACAGGGGTTGCAGATACGCAGTATTTT
CASSRGTGVADTQYF
>.|TRBJ1-4|TRBV29-1|.
TGCAGCGTATCCGTTCTAAATGAAAAACTGTTTTTT
CSVSVLNEKLFF
>.|TRBJ1-2|TRBV6-5|.
TGTGCCAGCAGTTACAGAAGGGGCTATGGCTACACCTTC
CASSYRRGYGYTF
>.|TRBJ2-1|TRBV12-5|few
TGTGCTACCACCGCCGACAGCCTCAAGCAGTTCTTC
CATTADSLKQFF
>TRBD1|TRBJ2-3|TRBV29-1|.
TGCAGCGTTCGGGTAGGGGGCAAAGATACGCAGTATTTT
CSVRVGGKDTQYF
>TRBD2|TRBJ2-1|TRBV7-2|.
TGTGCCAGCAGCTTACTCCTAGCGGGGCAGAATGAGCAGTTCTTC
CASSLLLAGQNEQFF
>TRBD1|TRBJ2-7|TRBV29-1|.
TGCAGCGTTGGAGGACAGGGGAGGGAAGAGGACCTACGAGCGCAGTACTTC
CSVGGQGREEDLRAQYF